The text below deals with one TCR beta chain. Its target is unknown. UMI-labeled TRB cDNA libraries were prepared by 5' RACE. TCRdb re-called the 5' RACE reads and catalogs CDR3 proteins one per entry, DNA excluded. The sample table sets out more than 65,000 distinct CDR3 sequences. This sample was included in a study of CXCR3-negative and CXCR3-positive naive CD8 T cells. Study-wide points: Both of the naive subsets showed about the same high diversity, but memory CD8+ cells had much less.

This CDR3 has 14 amino acids. Germline loops: CDR1 SQVTM, CDR2 ANQGSEA. This clonotype was sampled from a human donor in good health. Some clones in this sample may be carry-over from other donors' samples. Sequencing was carried out using naive CXCR3- CD8+ T cells from blood. Subset defined: CD45RO-CCR7+CD27+CD95- naive CD8+ T cells lacking CXCR3 (TNR3-). The chain is built from TRBV29-1 and TRBJ2-7; as DNA is missing, the TRBD1 call by TCRdb cannot be tested. CDR3 loop: CSVETPERDYEQYF.